Listed below are T cell receptor beta chains from one sample, sequenced in a study of human T cells and chemical hapten exposure. TCRdb itself ran the RACE reads through MiXCR, one entry per CDR3 protein. There are about 400,000 distinct CDR3 sequences in the sample; around 6% occur only once, and around 5.8% lies in the top ten. Sequenced material: whole blood, taken in connection with sensitization to the hapten diphenylcyclopropenone (DPC). Receptors were obtained from a woman aged 18-29 years with alopecia areata. Some clones in this sample may be carry-over from other donors' samples. CDR3s include the opening cysteine and the closing phenylalanine or tryptophan. The D gene is left open where the match is weak. Size is stated for part of the rows, as once, few or many counts, or as a class when the clone is expanded.

size	J	D	length	V	DNA	CDR3
-	TRBJ2-2	-	17	TRBV7-9	TGTGCCAGCAGCTCCGAGGTTGGCAGCACGAACACCGGGGAGCTGTTTTTT	CASSSEVGSTNTGELFF
many	TRBJ1-4	-	16	TRBV4-3	TGCGCCAGCAGCCAAGAATTGGGCAACGGAGATGAAAAACTGTTTTTT	CASSQELGNGDEKLFF
many	TRBJ1-3	-	14	TRBV29-1	TGCAGCGTTGAGATCTGGGGTTCGAAAAACACCATATATTTT	CSVEIWGSKNTIYF
-	TRBJ1-6	-	18	TRBV6-6	TGTGCCAGCAGTTACTCCCCGTTCGGAGCCGGGACCGGGACACCCCTCCACTTT	CASSYSPFGAGTGTPLHF
-	TRBJ1-5	-	17	TRBV6-1	TGTGCCAGCACTAATTTTTTTGCCGGGGGCGAGGATCAGCCCCAGCATTTT	CASTNFFAGGEDQPQHF
many	TRBJ1-6	-	18	TRBV24-1	TGTGCCACCAGTGACCGTCCCGCAGGGAGCTCCTATAATTCACCCCTCCACTTT	CATSDRPAGSSYNSPLHF
many	TRBJ1-1	-	11	TRBV20-1	TGCAGTGCTAGCAGGAACACTGAAGCTTTCTTT	CSASRNTEAFF
few	TRBJ1-1	-	15	TRBV20-1	TGCAGTGCTAGGCTAAACACTTACGGTTACACTGAAGCTTTCTTT	CSARLNTYGYTEAFF
-	TRBJ2-5	TRBD1	16	TRBV3-1	TGTGCCAGCAGCCTGAGTTGGGACAGGGACCAAGAGACCCAGTACTTC	CASSLSWDRDQETQYF
many	TRBJ2-1	TRBD2	11	TRBV12-5	TGTGCTAGTGGTGCCGGGAGGGAGCAGTTCTTC	CASGAGREQFF